One and the same sample provided the 22 T cell receptor beta chains below, sequenced in a study of control samples from healthy donors and cancer patients. The repertoire was sequenced with immunoSEQ multiplex PCR; TCRdb's copy has only in-frame clones and lacks some. The table shows around 170,000 clones, with almost 90% occurring only once. The sample was blood. The receptors stem from a young woman in good health.

This chain links TRBV7-6 with TRBJ1-5, with TRBD1 matching 10 bases. V lost 1 base and J lost 4; bases outside the gene matches: 1. This CDR3 spans 15 amino acids. Germline lookup yields CDR1 SGHVS and CDR2 FNYEAQ. The CDR3 region is CASSLGDRGNQPQHF. The CDR3 bases are TGTGCCAGCAGCTTAGGGGACAGGGGTAATCAGCCCCAGCATTTT.

This chain connects TRBV3-1 (or the pseudogene TRBV3-2) to TRBJ1-4, with D possibly TRBD1 on 5 matching bases. The CDR3 consists of 15 residues. Trimming took 3 bases from V and 5 from J, leaving 13 bases between them. The germline CDR1 and CDR2 sequences are LGHDT and YNNKEL (reference sequence). The CDR3 bases are TGTGCCAGCAGCCAGGCAACAGGCCCAAATGAAAAACTGTTTTTT. Translated, it gives CASSQATGPNEKLFF.

The chain couples TRBV27 to TRBJ2-2; D ambiguous. V was pared by 6 bases and J by 7 bases, with 15 bases between. The germline V gene encodes CDR1 MNHEY and CDR2 SMNVEV (reference sequence). CDR3 length equals 14 residues. The CDR3 nucleotides are TGTGCCAGCAGAAAAAACCGGGCCAACGGGGAGCTGTTTTTT. Translation gives CASRKNRANGELFF.

The chain combines TRBV30 with TRBJ1-3; no firm D call. This CDR3 is built from 14 residues. V was pared by 4 bases and J by 0 bases, with 10 bases between. Germline V gives CDR1 GTSNPN, CDR2 SVGIG (reference sequence). This CDR3 reads CAWTGLLSGNTIYF. The DNA of the CDR3 is TGTGCCTGGACAGGTCTTCTCTCTGGAAACACCATATATTTT.

The CDR3 bases are TGCGCCAGCACTTTTACGGTTAGGGGGACCCACAATGAGCAGTTCTTC. It encodes CASTFTVRGTHNEQFF. This rearrangement joins TRBV4-1 to TRBJ2-1, with a weak D call TRBD1 (6 bases). The CDR3 extends over 16 amino acids. Germline loops: CDR1 MGHRA, CDR2 YSYEKL. V shed 7 bases and J shed 5 bases, with 21 bases lying between them.

The V and J genes are TRBV5-1 and TRBJ1-2; 7 bases align to TRBD1. The CDR3 is 13 amino acids. Germline trimming cut 2 bases from V and 7 bases from J; bases unmatched to any gene: 5. The germline gives CDR1 SGHRS, CDR2 YFSETQ. CDR3 in DNA: TGCGCCAGCAGCTTCGGTGAGGGGGCTGGCTACACCTTC. It yields the protein CASSFGEGAGYTF.

The rearrangement joins TRBV24-1 to TRBJ1-5, with 10 positions matching TRBD1. With 4 bases clipped from V and 3 bases from J, the junction kept 8 bases outside the gene matches. CDR3 length: 17 residues. Germline lookup yields CDR1 KGHDR and CDR2 SFDVKD. In DNA, the CDR3 is TGTGCCACCAGTGAGGGACAGGGGAAAGGGGTCAATCAGCCCCAGCATTTT. This gives the protein CATSEGQGKGVNQPQHF.

This chain joins TRBV4-2 and TRBJ2-5, with D possibly matching TRBD2 (5 bases). The CDR3 runs to 16 residues. V was clipped by 0 bases and J by 1 base, with 12 bases between them. Looked up from germline, CDR1 is LGHNA and CDR2 is YNFKEQ. DNA for the CDR3: TGTGCCAGCAGCCAAGATCCCCGGGGATCCCAAGAGACCCAGTACTTC. Protein product: CASSQDPRGSQETQYF.

This clone has just one count. The chain carries TRBV3-1 (or the pseudogene TRBV3-2) and TRBJ1-2; TRBD1 aligns across 10 bases. This CDR3 has 15 amino acids. CDR1 is LGHDT and CDR2 is YNNKEL in the germline V gene (reference sequence). The J segment lost 8 bases and the V segment lost 0 bases, leaving 6 bases of the junction unmatched. CDR3 sequence reads: CASSQERDRGYGYTF. The DNA for the CDR3 is TGTGCCAGCAGCCAAGAACGGGACAGGGGTTACGGCTACACCTTC.

The J gene is TRBJ1-2, the V gene TRBV15; 11 positions agree with TRBD1. The CDR3 spans 15 residues. Germline trimming cut 3 bases from V and 7 bases from J; bases unmatched to any gene: 7. Germline V gene sequence: CDR1 LNHNV, CDR2 YYDKDF (reference sequence). CDR3 amino acids: CATSSYRDRGTGYTF. The DNA for the CDR3 is TGTGCCACCAGCAGTTACCGGGACAGGGGGACTGGCTACACCTTC.

The rearrangement links TRBV9 to TRBJ2-7, with 12 bases aligning to TRBD2. CDR1 is SGDLS, CDR2 YYNGEE, per germline. J lost 2 bases, V lost 3 bases, and 9 bases had no gene match. The CDR3 extends over 17 amino acids. DNA for the CDR3: TGTGCCAGCAGCGAGGGGGTCCTAGCGGGAGGGCCCTACGAGCAGTACTTC. Amino acid sequence: CASSEGVLAGGPYEQYF. Full variable domain (rest looked up from reference TRBV9 and TRBJ2-7): DSGVTQTPKHLITATGQRVTLRCSPRSGDLSVYWYQQSLDQGLQFLIQYYNGEERAKGNILERFSAQQFPDLHSELNLSSLELGDSALYFCASSEGVLAGGPYEQYFGPGTRLTVT.

The V and J genes are TRBV30 and TRBJ2-5; D possibly corresponds to TRBD1 (6 bases). The CDR3 loop spans 15 amino acids. The V end was cut by 1 base, the J end by 3 bases, with 15 bases between. The germline V gene has CDR1 GTSNPN and CDR2 SVGIG (reference sequence). CDR3 nucleotides: TGTGCCTGGAGTGCCGGGACAAGACCAAAAGAGACCCAGTACTTC. Translation: CAWSAGTRPKETQYF.

J is TRBJ1-2 and V is TRBV11-2, with TRBD1 as a possible D gene (5 bases). Per the germline V gene, CDR1 is SGHAT and CDR2 is FQNNGV. Trimming removed 1 base from V and 6 bases from J, with 9 bases in between. This CDR3 region has 13 residues. DNA of the CDR3: TGTGCCAGCAGCTTAGGGCAGGGAAATGGCTACACCTTC. Its translation is CASSLGQGNGYTF.

The chain joins TRBV9 to TRBJ2-1, with 7 bases identical to TRBD1. The CDR3 is made up of 15 amino acids. The germline V gene encodes CDR1 SGDLS and CDR2 YYNGEE. The trim removed 3 bases at V and 4 bases at J, leaving 7 bases unmatched. The CDR3 DNA is TGTGCCAGCAGCGCACAGGGGATGAAATACAATGAGCAGTTCTTC. Its translation is CASSAQGMKYNEQFF.

The V and J genes are TRBV2 and TRBJ1-4; possible D gene TRBD1, 5 bases. CDR3 length: 14 amino acids. In germline, CDR1 is SNHLY, CDR2 FYNNEI. Trimming cost V 7 bases and J 4 bases, with 13 bases left between them. Written as DNA, the CDR3 is TGTGCCAGCACCTACAGGCGACTTAATGAAAAACTGTTTTTT. Amino acids: CASTYRRLNEKLFF.

The chain employs TRBV19 and TRBJ1-4, with no clear D. The germline V and J ends were trimmed by 10 bases and 0 bases, with 15 bases remaining between them. Germline V gene sequence: CDR1 LNHDA, CDR2 SQIVND (reference sequence). The length of the CDR3 is 15 residues. The chain's CDR3 is CANLEEVATNEKLFF. The CDR3 bases are TGTGCCAACCTCGAGGAGGTTGCAACTAATGAAAAACTGTTTTTT.

V is TRBV5-3 and J is TRBJ2-7, with unresolved D. TRBV5-3 is labeled an ORF, and its function is uncertain. The V and J ends lost 4 bases and 5 bases respectively, with 7 bases between them. This CDR3 has 11 residues. The CDR3 DNA reads TGTGCCAGAAGCAAGGAGCACGAGCAGTACTTC. This gives the protein CARSKEHEQYF.

The V gene is TRBV5-1, the J gene TRBJ1-1; D gene ambiguous. The ends were cut back, 4 bases at V and 1 base at J, with 8 bases in the middle. The germline CDR1 and CDR2 sequences are SGHRS and YFSETQ. The length of the CDR3 is 13 residues. The CDR3 region is CASSGPANTEAFF. The CDR3 nucleotides are TGCGCCAGCAGCGGCCCGGCGAACACTGAAGCTTTCTTT.

The chain is built from TRBV5-4 and TRBJ2-1, with TRBD2 matching over 9 bases. V shed 4 bases and J 6 bases; nucleotides not matched to a gene: 11. This CDR3 comprises 16 residues. Germline CDR1 and CDR2: SGHNT and YYREEE (reference sequence). The CDR3 protein is CASSGLAGVGSNEQFF. The DNA for the CDR3 is TGTGCCAGCAGCGGATTAGCGGGAGTCGGATCCAATGAGCAGTTCTTC.

This clone has only one observation. The V call is TRBV6-2 or TRBV6-3, the J call TRBJ2-5; the D is unclear. With 4 bases removed from V and 2 bases from J, the gap between germline ends came to 14 bases. The CDR3 totals 15 residues. CDR1 and CDR2 from the germline V gene are MNHEY and SVGEGT. CDR3 in DNA: TGTGCCAGCAGTTCCTTTCATGACGGTCAAGAGACCCAGTACTTC. Residues: CASSSFHDGQETQYF.

The chain has TRBV7-9 and TRBJ2-7, with D unclear. Germline CDR1 is SEHNR and CDR2 is FQNEAQ (reference sequence). The CDR3 is 13 residues long. The germline V and J ends were trimmed by 2 bases and 6 bases, with 11 bases remaining between them. CDR3 loop: CASSLRVSSEQYF. Written as DNA, the CDR3 is TGTGCCAGCAGCTTACGGGTATCTTCCGAGCAGTACTTC.

The chain employs TRBV11-3 and TRBJ2-2; no definite D call. Germline V gives CDR1 SGHNT, CDR2 YENEEA. Trimming took 1 base from V and 0 from J, leaving 3 bases between them. The length of the CDR3 is 14 residues. DNA for the CDR3: TGTGCCAGCAGCTTAGTTTCGAACACCGGGGAGCTGTTTTTT. Its translation is CASSLVSNTGELFF.